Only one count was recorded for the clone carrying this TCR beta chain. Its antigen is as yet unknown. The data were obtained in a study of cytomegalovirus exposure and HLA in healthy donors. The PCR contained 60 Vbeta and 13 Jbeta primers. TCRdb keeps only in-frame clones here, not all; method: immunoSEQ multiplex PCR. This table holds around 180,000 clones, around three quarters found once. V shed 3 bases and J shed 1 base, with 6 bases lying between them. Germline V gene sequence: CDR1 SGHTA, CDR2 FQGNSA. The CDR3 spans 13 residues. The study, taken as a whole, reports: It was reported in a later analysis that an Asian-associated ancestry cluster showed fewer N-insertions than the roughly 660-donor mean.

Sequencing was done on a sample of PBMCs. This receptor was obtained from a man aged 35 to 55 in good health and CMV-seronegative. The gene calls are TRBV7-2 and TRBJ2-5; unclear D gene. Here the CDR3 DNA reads TGTGCCAGCAGCTTTAACAGCCAAGAGACCCAGTACTTC. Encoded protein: CASSFNSQETQYF.